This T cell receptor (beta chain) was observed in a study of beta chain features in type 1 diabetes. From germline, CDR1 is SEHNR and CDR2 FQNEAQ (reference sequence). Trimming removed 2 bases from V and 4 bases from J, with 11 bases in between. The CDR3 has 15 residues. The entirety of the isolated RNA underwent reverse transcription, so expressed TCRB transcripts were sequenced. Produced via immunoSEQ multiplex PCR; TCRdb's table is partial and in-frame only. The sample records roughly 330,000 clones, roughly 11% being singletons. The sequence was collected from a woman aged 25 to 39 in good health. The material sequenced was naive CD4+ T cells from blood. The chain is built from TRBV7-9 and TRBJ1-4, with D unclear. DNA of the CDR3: TGTGCCAGCAGCTTAACCTCCAGTGATAATGAAAAACTGTTTTTT. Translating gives CASSLTSSDNEKLFF.